Listed here are 13 T cell receptor beta chains from one sample, sequenced in a study of cytomegalovirus exposure and HLA in healthy donors. With 60 Vbeta and 13 Jbeta primers, the PCR was carried out. The table came from immunoSEQ multiplex PCR; TCRdb's copy has only in-frame clones and leaves some out. The repertoire has over 150,000 clones, around 80% of them found once; the top ten carry around 5.6%. Sequenced sample: PBMCs. The receptors stem from a woman in her forties in good health and CMV-seropositive.

The table lists this clone with a few counts. The CDR3 coding sequence is TGCGCCAGCAGACACTTGACAGGGGTGAACACTGAAGCTTTCTTT. This translates into CASRHLTGVNTEAFF. V gene TRBV4-1 combines with J gene TRBJ1-1; 8 nucleotides agree with TRBD1. Germline CDR1 and CDR2: MGHRA and YSYEKL. The CDR3 consists of 15 residues. Trimming took 6 bases from V and 0 from J; bases not matched to a gene: 6.

The genes are TRBV19 and TRBJ1-5; no clear D. The CDR3 is 13 amino acids. V lost 1 base and J lost 5, with 6 bases in between. Germline CDR1 reads LNHDA; CDR2 reads SQIVND (reference sequence). CDR3 DNA sequence: TGTGCCAGTAGTATAGGGGCTGATCAGCCCCAGCATTTT. Translation gives CASSIGADQPQHF.

The V gene is TRBV27, the J gene TRBJ1-1; possible D gene TRBD1, 5 bases. This CDR3 comprises 16 residues. V lost 4 bases, J lost 1 base, and 16 bases lay in between. Germline loops: CDR1 MNHEY, CDR2 SMNVEV (reference sequence). The CDR3 reads CASSSTRRGRNTEAFF. The CDR3 region has the DNA TGTGCCAGCAGTTCTACCCGTAGGGGTCGGAACACTGAAGCTTTCTTT.

The chain recombines TRBV7-9 with TRBJ2-5; maybe TRBD2 (6 bases). The germline V and J ends were trimmed by 5 bases and 5 bases, with 21 bases remaining between them. Germline lookup yields CDR1 SEHNR and CDR2 FQNEAQ (reference sequence). The CDR3 spans 16 residues. The CDR3 region has the DNA TGTGCCAGCAGCAAAACCCTCGGGAGCTCCCAGGAGACCCAGTACTTC. Residues: CASSKTLGSSQETQYF.

V and J are TRBV28 and TRBJ2-1; D uncertain. The CDR3 is made up of 14 amino acids. Trimming stripped 1 base from V and 7 bases from J, with 11 bases between. Germline values: CDR1 MDHEN, CDR2 SYDVKM. As DNA, the CDR3 is TGTGCCAGCAGTTTATCCGACACCCGGAATGAGCAGTTCTTC. It codes for CASSLSDTRNEQFF.

This chain connects TRBV6-1 to TRBJ2-3; 7 bases map to TRBD1. This CDR3 contains 16 residues. V lost 3 bases, J lost 0 bases, and 6 bases stayed unmatched. Per the germline V gene, CDR1 is MNHNS and CDR2 is SASEGT. The CDR3 spells CASSDVGTASTDTQYF. The DNA for the CDR3 is TGTGCCAGCAGTGATGTCGGGACAGCAAGCACAGATACGCAGTATTTT.

CDR3 sequence reads: CASSRWSAQENTEAFF. CDR3 DNA sequence: TGTGCCAGCAGCCGTTGGTCCGCACAGGAGAACACTGAAGCTTTCTTT. V is TRBV7-9 and J is TRBJ1-1; tentative D call: TRBD1 (5 bases). V shed 5 bases and J shed 1 base, with 17 bases lying between them. CDR1 is SEHNR, CDR2 FQNEAQ, per germline (reference sequence). This CDR3 is 16 amino acids long.

CDR3 protein: CASRSMYRDRGRPYGYTF. In nucleotides, the CDR3 is TGTGCCAGCAGAAGCATGTACCGGGACAGGGGGCGTCCCTATGGCTACACCTTC. This sequence joins TRBV28 and TRBJ1-2, with 12 positions matching TRBD1. V shed 6 bases, J shed 4 bases, and the junction held 15 bases outside the gene matches. This CDR3 has 18 amino acids. Germline loops: CDR1 MDHEN, CDR2 SYDVKM.

The gene calls are TRBV29-1 and TRBJ1-1, with D unclear. The CDR3 sequence is 14 residues long. CDR1 and CDR2 from the germline V gene are SQVTM and ANQGSEA. V shed 6 bases and J shed 1 base, with 15 bases lying between them. The CDR3 reads CSVEGGTSNTEAFF. CDR3 DNA sequence: TGCAGCGTGGAGGGCGGCACTTCGAACACTGAAGCTTTCTTT. Filled out from reference TRBV29-1 and TRBJ1-1, the complete variable domain reads SAVISQKPSRDICQRGTSLTIQCQVDSQVTMMFWYRQQPGQSLTLIATANQGSEATYESGFVIDKFPISRPNLTFSTLTVSNMSPEDSSIYLCSVEGGTSNTEAFFGQGTRLTVV.

In DNA, the CDR3 is TGTGCCATCAGTCGGACAACCTACGAGCAGTACTTC. Protein: CAISRTTYEQYF. This rearrangement joins TRBV10-3 to TRBJ2-7, with D tentatively TRBD1 (5 bases). The V gene lost 5 bases and the J gene lost 2 bases, with 7 bases spanning the gap. The CDR3 length is 12 residues. Germline assignment: CDR1 ENHRY and CDR2 SYGVKD.

The chain is built from TRBV5-1 and TRBJ1-2; D gene unclear. Germline values: CDR1 SGHRS, CDR2 YFSETQ. The CDR3 consists of 13 residues. Trimming shortened V by 5 bases and J by 2 bases, and 10 bases separated the two germline ends. Here the CDR3 reads CASREQRNYGYTF. CDR3 DNA: TGCGCCAGCAGGGAACAGCGGAACTATGGCTACACCTTC.

The chain combines TRBV27 with TRBJ2-3; tentatively, D is TRBD2 (6 bases). CDR3 length equals 15 residues. Germline assignment: CDR1 MNHEY and CDR2 SMNVEV (reference sequence). V dropped 3 bases and J dropped 1 base, with 11 bases sitting between them. Written as DNA, the CDR3 is TGTGCCAGCAGTTTGGGGGGAGTAGGCACAGATACGCAGTATTTT. This codes for CASSLGGVGTDTQYF.

This chain connects TRBV19 to TRBJ1-5; the D is unclear. CDR1 and CDR2 from the germline V gene are LNHDA and SQIVND (reference sequence). Trimming removed 4 bases at V and 10 bases at J, with 17 bases between. This CDR3 has 14 amino acids. The CDR3 spells CASSTTQAPSPQHF. In DNA, the CDR3 is TGTGCCAGTAGTACGACCCAGGCCCCATCCCCCCAGCATTTT. Looking up the rest from reference TRBV19 and TRBJ1-5 gives the full variable domain: DGGITQSPKYLFRKEGQNVTLSCEQNLNHDAMYWYRQDPGQGLRLIYYSQIVNDFQKGDIAEGYSVSREKKESFPLTVTSAQKNPTAFYLCASSTTQAPSPQHFGDGTRLSIL.